This paragraph reports one T cell receptor beta chain. CDR3 length equals 12 residues. Trimming cost V 4 bases and J 2 bases, with 4 bases left between them. CDR1 and CDR2 (germline): LNHDA, SQIVND (reference sequence). In TCRdb, the 5' RACE reads were re-called with MiXCR into one record per CDR3 protein. The sample lists 500,000 to 600,000 distinct CDR3 sequences, less than 25% occurring once. These data are taken from a study of identical twins. A further study also used this sample, focusing on T cells expressing NK-cell markers.

This rearrangement joins TRBV19 to TRBJ2-3; D gene ambiguous. The specimen was CD4+ T cells sorted from blood. The origin of this receptor is a woman between 18 and 30 years old in good health. Here the CDR3 reads CASSNITDTQYF. The CDR3 bases are TGTGCCAGTAGTAACATCACAGATACGCAGTATTTT.